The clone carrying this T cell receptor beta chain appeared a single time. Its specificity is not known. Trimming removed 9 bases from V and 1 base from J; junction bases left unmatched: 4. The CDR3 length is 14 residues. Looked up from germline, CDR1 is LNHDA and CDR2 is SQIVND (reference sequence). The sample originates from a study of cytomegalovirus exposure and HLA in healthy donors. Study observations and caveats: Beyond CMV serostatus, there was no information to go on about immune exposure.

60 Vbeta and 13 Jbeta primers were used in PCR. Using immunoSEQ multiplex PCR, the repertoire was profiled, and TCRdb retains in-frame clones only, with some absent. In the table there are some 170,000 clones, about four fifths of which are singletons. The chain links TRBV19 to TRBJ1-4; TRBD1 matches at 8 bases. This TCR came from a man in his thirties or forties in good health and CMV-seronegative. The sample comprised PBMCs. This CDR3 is CASGQGVTNEKLFF. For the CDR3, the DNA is TGTGCCAGCGGACAGGGAGTAACTAATGAAAAACTGTTTTTT.